Below, 21 T cell receptor beta chains from the same sample are listed, as sequenced in a study of blood T cell repertoires in COVID-19. Produced via immunoSEQ multiplex PCR; TCRdb's table is partial and in-frame only. The repertoire holds a few hundred thousand clones, with under 90% as singletons. The specimen sequenced was PBMCs or T cells enriched from blood (not recorded which). These TCRs come from a woman aged 25 to 45 who had recovered from COVID-19.

The V call is TRBV5-1, the J call TRBJ2-3; 14 bases fit TRBD2. The CDR3 runs 18 residues. The germline gives CDR1 SGHRS, CDR2 YFSETQ. The junction had 5 bases not matched to a gene; V was cut back by 1 base and J by 1 base. CDR3 sequence reads: CASSLSGLAGDRTDTQYF. The CDR3 bases are TGCGCCAGCAGCTTGTCGGGACTAGCGGGAGATCGCACAGATACGCAGTATTTT.

The V gene is TRBV5-8, the J gene TRBJ1-1; D remains ambiguous. This CDR3 region has 18 residues. Trimming left V 0 bases short and J 1 base short, with 19 bases between. Per germline, CDR1 SGHTS and CDR2 YDEGEE. CDR3 nucleotide sequence: TGTGCCAGCAGCTTGGTCCTCGTGTTTTTGTTTCCGAACACTGAAGCTTTCTTT. It translates to CASSLVLVFLFPNTEAFF.

This clone was recorded once. CDR3 sequence: CASSLRGSGEQFF. The CDR3 bases are TGTGCCAGCAGCTTGCGCGGGAGCGGGGAGCAGTTCTTC. The chain combines TRBV5-4 with TRBJ2-1; 7 bases align to TRBD2. Trimming removed 1 base from V and 10 bases from J; junction bases left unmatched: 5. The length of the CDR3 is 13 residues. From germline, CDR1 is SGHNT and CDR2 YYREEE (reference sequence).

The rearrangement joins TRBV4-3 to TRBJ1-2; no clear D. CDR1 is LGHNA, CDR2 YSLEER, per germline. This CDR3 has 15 amino acids. The V end lost 1 base, the J end lost 4 bases, and 13 bases lay between the germline ends. This CDR3 reads CASSQGLGEGYGYTF. The CDR3 DNA follows: TGCGCCAGCAGCCAAGGCCTGGGAGAGGGCTATGGCTACACCTTC.

The J gene is TRBJ2-2, the V gene TRBV2, with 9 bases lining up with TRBD1. CDR1 and CDR2 (germline): SNHLY, FYNNEI. After removal of 7 bases from V and 5 bases from J, the junction contained 8 bases not matched to a gene. This CDR3 is 15 amino acids long. As DNA, the CDR3 is TGTGCCAGCATCGAGGACAGGGGAGGAACCGGGGAGCTGTTTTTT. Its protein is CASIEDRGGTGELFF. The full variable domain, rest sourced from reference TRBV2 and TRBJ2-2, is EPEVTQTPSHQVTQMGQEVILRCVPISNHLYFYWYRQILGQKVEFLVSFYNNEISEKSEIFDDQFSVERPDGSNFTLKIRSTKLEDSAMYFCASIEDRGGTGELFFGEGSRLTVL.

This clone was counted a few times. The chain carries TRBV28 and TRBJ1-2; 9 nucleotides match TRBD1. With V trimmed by 5 bases and J by 5 bases, 12 bases remained unmatched. The CDR3 extends over 16 amino acids. CDR1 and CDR2 from the germline V gene are MDHEN and SYDVKM. CDR3 region: CASSPQRPDRGYGYTF. For the CDR3, the DNA is TGTGCCAGCAGTCCCCAACGGCCGGACAGGGGATATGGCTACACCTTC.

The chain uses TRBV6-7 and TRBJ1-4, with 7 bases aligning to TRBD1. TRBV6-7 falls under the ORF class, with uncertain function. The CDR3 loop spans 14 amino acids. V dropped 4 bases and J dropped 8; count of bases not matched to a gene: 7. CDR3 sequence (DNA): TGTGCCAGCAGTTGTGACAGGGTAGGGGAAAAACTGTTTTTT. Amino acids: CASSCDRVGEKLFF.

V and J are TRBV13 and TRBJ1-3, with D unresolved. The CDR3 is made up of 14 amino acids. Germline V gene lookup returns CDR1 PRHDT and CDR2 FYEKMQ (reference sequence). V was clipped by 5 bases and J by 4 bases, with 12 bases between them. The CDR3 DNA sequence: TGTGCCAGCAGCCAAGTCAGTATGGGAAACACCATATATTTT. It is translated as CASSQVSMGNTIYF.

The chain couples TRBV4-3 to TRBJ1-4; weak D call: TRBD1 (6 bases). V lost 1 base and J 8 bases, leaving 17 bases between the germline ends. CDR1 is LGHNA and CDR2 is YSLEER in the germline V gene. The CDR3 contains 16 residues. In DNA, the CDR3 is TGCGCCAGCAGCCAAGGCGTGGCAGGGGTGGAGGAAAAACTGTTTTTT. Its protein is CASSQGVAGVEEKLFF.

This chain joins TRBV19 and TRBJ2-3; D unresolved. The CDR3 loop spans 15 amino acids. The germline V gene encodes CDR1 LNHDA and CDR2 SQIVND (reference sequence). Trimming stripped 4 bases from V and 3 bases from J, with 14 bases between. In DNA, the CDR3 is TGTGCCAGTAGTAGGGCGTTCGTACAGACAGATACGCAGTATTTT. This sequence encodes CASSRAFVQTDTQYF.

V gene TRBV5-1 combines with J gene TRBJ2-3; 15 positions match TRBD2. Germline V lookup: CDR1 SGHRS, CDR2 YFSETQ. The CDR3 loop spans 17 amino acids. V dropped 4 bases and J dropped 2; count of bases not matched to a gene: 5. CDR3 protein: CASSAGLAGGFTDTQYF. The CDR3 DNA sequence: TGCGCCAGCAGCGCCGGACTAGCGGGAGGGTTCACAGATACGCAGTATTTT.

The chain is built from TRBV13 and TRBJ2-1; 8 bases are a match to TRBD2. The CDR3 consists of 16 residues. Germline V gene sequence: CDR1 PRHDT, CDR2 FYEKMQ (reference sequence). The V segment lost 4 bases and the J segment 0 bases; nucleotides outside the gene matches: 5. CDR3 residues: CASSSRSGSSYNEQFF. The CDR3 nucleotides are TGTGCCAGCAGCTCGAGAAGCGGGAGCTCCTACAATGAGCAGTTCTTC.

The chain employs TRBV27 and TRBJ2-7, with 7 bases fitting TRBD2. V was clipped by 2 bases and J by 2 bases; unmatched bases: 3. Per germline, CDR1 MNHEY and CDR2 SMNVEV (reference sequence). The CDR3 runs 14 residues. The CDR3 region is CASSLGGSTYEQYF. The CDR3 DNA follows: TGTGCCAGCAGTTTAGGCGGGAGTACCTACGAGCAGTACTTC.

The chain recombines TRBV19 with TRBJ2-5; D possibly corresponds to TRBD2 (6 bases). Looked up from germline, CDR1 is LNHDA and CDR2 is SQIVND (reference sequence). The CDR3 totals 14 residues. The V end was cut by 1 base, the J end by 5 bases, with 11 bases between. The DNA of the CDR3 is TGTGCCAGTAGTATAGGGGGGGTTCGGGAGACCCAGTACTTC. As protein: CASSIGGVRETQYF.

The J gene is TRBJ2-3, the V gene TRBV7-9; weak D call: TRBD1 (5 bases). The V end was cut by 5 bases, the J end by 3 bases, with 15 bases between. The CDR3 is 15 amino acids. Germline values: CDR1 SEHNR, CDR2 FQNEAQ (reference sequence). Here the CDR3 reads CASSPGLGRTDTQYF. In DNA form, the CDR3 reads TGTGCCAGCAGCCCAGGGCTTGGAAGAACAGATACGCAGTATTTT.

V usage is TRBV2 and J usage is TRBJ2-7; maybe TRBD1 (6 bases). CDR3 size: 15 residues. Per the germline V gene, CDR1 is SNHLY and CDR2 is FYNNEI. Trimming cost V 3 bases and J 0 bases, with 12 bases left between them. The DNA for the CDR3 is TGTGCCAGCAGTGAGAGGGACATGGACTCCTACGAGCAGTACTTC. Its protein is CASSERDMDSYEQYF.

The chain carries TRBV4-1 and TRBJ2-7, with TRBD1 matching over 7 bases. There are 18 residues in the CDR3. With V trimmed by 1 base and J by 7 bases, 19 bases remained unmatched. From germline, CDR1 is MGHRA and CDR2 YSYEKL. The CDR3 spells CASSQGRGQGPKMGEQYF. DNA for the CDR3: TGCGCCAGCAGCCAAGGAAGGGGGCAGGGTCCTAAAATGGGGGAGCAGTACTTC.

The CDR3 loop is CASSLTSGGSGSSYNEQFF. The CDR3 nucleotides read TGTGCCAGCAGCTTAACATCGGGGGGGAGCGGAAGCTCCTACAATGAGCAGTTCTTC. The J gene is TRBJ2-1, the V gene TRBV7-3, with 8 bases identical to TRBD2. J was trimmed by 0 bases and V by 0 bases; bases with no gene match: 10. CDR1 SGHTA and CDR2 FQGTGA come from the germline V gene. This CDR3 region has 19 residues.

This chain joins TRBV5-1 and TRBJ2-5; 7 nucleotides match TRBD1. Germline V lookup: CDR1 SGHRS, CDR2 YFSETQ. J was trimmed by 1 base and V by 5 bases; bases with no gene match: 8. The CDR3 covers 15 residues. The CDR3 nucleotides are TGCGCCAGCAGTCTGGGACAGTTAGGCCAAGAGACCCAGTACTTC. This codes for CASSLGQLGQETQYF. The full variable domain, completed using reference TRBV5-1 and TRBJ2-5, is KAGVTQTPRYLIKTRGQQVTLSCSPISGHRSVSWYQQTPGQGLQFLFEYFSETQRNKGNFPGRFSGRQFSNSRSEMNVSTLELGDSALYLCASSLGQLGQETQYFGPGTRLLVL.

V is TRBV10-3 and J is TRBJ2-3; 10 bases match TRBD2. Germline loops: CDR1 ENHRY, CDR2 SYGVKD. Germline trimming cut 8 bases from V and 1 base from J; bases unmatched to any gene: 12. This CDR3 contains 17 residues. The CDR3 protein is CAIGGIPSGSRTDTQYF. In DNA, the CDR3 is TGTGCCATCGGGGGGATCCCTAGCGGGAGCCGCACAGATACGCAGTATTTT.

V gene TRBV5-1 combines with J gene TRBJ1-2; TRBD1 matches at 9 bases. After removal of 4 bases from V and 2 bases from J, the junction contained 3 bases not matched to a gene. Looked up from germline, CDR1 is SGHRS and CDR2 is YFSETQ. This CDR3 region has 14 residues. The CDR3 nucleotides read TGCGCCAGCAGCCGGACAGGGGAGAACTATGGCTACACCTTC. Protein sequence: CASSRTGENYGYTF.